This T cell receptor beta chain was sequenced in a study of HIV-infected patients and healthy controls. This clonotype has ten or more counts. TCRdb ran MiXCR on the 5' RACE reads and lists one entry per CDR3 protein. This sample has roughly 20,000 distinct CDR3 sequences, with 15% to 20% found just once. The sample comprised CD8+ T cells from blood. The TCR comes from a human donor in good health.

CDR3 amino acids: CASSSETTPEFF. The CDR3 DNA reads as TGCGCCAGCAGCTCCGAGACTACACCGGAGTTCTTC. The chain is built from TRBV5-1 and TRBJ2-1; TRBD2 might be the D (5 bases). Germline CDR1 SGHRS, CDR2 YFSETQ. Between the trimmed V and J ends, which lost 3 bases and 14 bases, there was a span of 15 bases. The CDR3 covers 12 residues.